This T cell receptor beta chain was observed in a study of blood T cells in healthy people across ages. This clonotype was counted between two and nine times. The V gene's germline CDR1 is DFQATT and CDR2 SNEGSKA (reference sequence). The CDR3 loop spans 15 amino acids. The germline V and J ends were trimmed by 3 bases and 7 bases, with 21 bases remaining between them. Through a sample-barcoded 5' primer and a J-beta primer mix, a second PCR was run for 7 to 11 cycles. TCRdb re-derived calls from the 5' RACE reads in MiXCR, one entry per CDR3 protein. Found here are over 750,000 distinct CDR3 sequences, 20% to 25% of them singletons; the top ten hold more than 8%. This same sample was also taken into another study, of T cells of mothers and their children.

The sample taken for sequencing was blood. This rearrangement joins TRBV20-1 to TRBJ1-2; D is perhaps TRBD1 (6 bases). This TCR was sampled from a boy between 10 and 17 years old in good health. In DNA, the CDR3 is TGCAGTGCTAGCAGACAAGCCCTCTTAGGGGGTGGCTACACCTTC. Translated: CSASRQALLGGGYTF.